The 19 T cell receptor beta chains presented below share a single source sample, sequenced in a study of OX40 agonist ivuxolimab in advanced cancers. Data came from immunoSEQ multiplex PCR; TCRdb stores just in-frame clones and leaves some out. The sample gives some 12,000 clones, around 83% of which show up once; around 20% is in the top ten. This sample comprised CD4+ or CD8+ T cells sorted from blood, obtained in a trial of the OX40 agonist ivuxolimab. Every receptor here comes from an adult with an advanced solid tumor such as melanoma, head and neck, liver or kidney cancer.

This clone showed up just a few times. V and J are TRBV30 and TRBJ1-2; possible D gene TRBD1, 5 bases. This CDR3 is 14 amino acids long. V was trimmed by 2 bases and J by 3 bases, leaving 13 bases between them. Germline loops: CDR1 GTSNPN, CDR2 SVGIG (reference sequence). CDR3: CAWSWDSHDYGYTF. In DNA, the CDR3 is TGTGCCTGGAGTTGGGACTCCCACGACTATGGCTACACCTTC.

CDR3 nucleotides: TGCGCCAGCAAGTGGGCTAGCGGGGGCACAGATACGCAGTATTTT. Its translation: CASKWASGGTDTQYF. V gene TRBV4-3 combines with J gene TRBJ2-3, with TRBD2 matching over 9 bases. CDR1 LGHNA and CDR2 YSLEER come from the germline V gene. The V and J ends lost 7 bases and 1 base, in that order; junction bases with no gene match: 6. The CDR3 is 15 residues long.

The chain couples TRBV10-2 to TRBJ1-2; D unclear. CDR3 length equals 13 residues. Trimming cost V 4 bases and J 3 bases, with 9 bases left between them. Germline V lookup: CDR1 WSHSY, CDR2 SAAADI. CDR3: CASSADTYYGYTF. The CDR3 bases are TGCGCCAGCAGTGCTGACACATACTATGGCTACACCTTC.

The gene calls are TRBV27 and TRBJ2-5; perhaps TRBD1 as D (6 bases). Germline V gives CDR1 MNHEY, CDR2 SMNVEV (reference sequence). The germline V and J ends were trimmed by 2 bases and 5 bases, with 21 bases remaining between them. CDR3 length equals 17 residues. The DNA of the CDR3 is TGTGCCAGCAGTTTAGGGGCAGGGGCAGGGCCTCGGGAGACCCAGTACTTC. This translates into CASSLGAGAGPRETQYF.

V and J are TRBV28 and TRBJ2-1; 11 bases fit TRBD2. Germline assignment: CDR1 MDHEN and CDR2 SYDVKM. The CDR3 spans 18 residues. Trimming cost V 2 bases and J 7 bases; bases outside gene matches: 13. The CDR3 is CASSLLSLLAGELNEQFF. The DNA of the CDR3 is TGTGCCAGCAGTTTACTCTCCCTACTAGCGGGAGAATTGAATGAGCAGTTCTTC.

V usage is TRBV27 and J usage is TRBJ2-7, with D possibly TRBD1 on 6 matching bases. Trimming stripped 3 bases from V and 4 bases from J, with 7 bases between. The CDR3 is 12 residues long. Germline V gives CDR1 MNHEY, CDR2 SMNVEV (reference sequence). DNA of the CDR3: TGTGCCAGCAGTTTCAGGGGTTACGAGCAGTACTTC. It translates to CASSFRGYEQYF.

This chain joins TRBV5-6 and TRBJ1-1; 9 bases line up with TRBD1. V lost 1 base, J lost 0 bases, and 4 bases stayed unmatched. This CDR3 has 16 amino acids. Looked up from germline, CDR1 is SGHDT and CDR2 is YYEEEE. The CDR3 loop is CASSLKGQGMNTEAFF. The CDR3 DNA sequence: TGTGCCAGCAGCTTGAAGGGACAGGGAATGAACACTGAAGCTTTCTTT.

This clone was seen a single time. This chain links TRBV7-9 with TRBJ2-1; 8 nucleotides line up with TRBD1. J gave up 2 bases and V 4 bases, and 7 bases lay outside the gene matches. From germline, CDR1 is SEHNR and CDR2 FQNEAQ (reference sequence). This CDR3 contains 16 residues. CDR3 sequence (DNA): TGTGCCAGCAGCTCGTTCGACAGGGGACCCTACAATGAGCAGTTCTTC. Protein sequence: CASSSFDRGPYNEQFF.

The chain carries TRBV5-5 and TRBJ2-7, with 8 bases that match TRBD2. The V gene end was trimmed by 0 bases and the J gene end by 5 bases; junction bases not matched to a gene: 4. The CDR3 is made up of 14 amino acids. Germline loops: CDR1 SGHKS, CDR2 YYEKEE (reference sequence). The CDR3 is CASSLGLAIDEQYF. Written as DNA, the CDR3 is TGTGCCAGCAGCTTGGGACTAGCGATCGACGAGCAGTACTTC. The variable domain in full, completed from reference TRBV5-5 and TRBJ2-7, reads DAGVTQSPTHLIKTRGQQVTLRCSPISGHKSVSWYQQVLGQGPQFIFQYYEKEERGRGNFPDRFSARQFPNYSSELNVNALLLGDSALYLCASSLGLAIDEQYFGPGTRLTVT.

The table lists this clone with a count of one. J is TRBJ1-2 and V is TRBV4-1; the match to TRBD1 covers 10 bases. Germline V CDR1 and CDR2: MGHRA, YSYEKL. CDR3 length: 15 residues. V was clipped by 3 bases and J by 4 bases; unmatched bases: 5. The CDR3 region has the DNA TGCGCCAGCAGCCAGGGACAGGGGTTGGGCTATGGCTACACCTTC. It yields the protein CASSQGQGLGYGYTF.

The V call is TRBV5-4, the J call TRBJ2-1; D not resolved. The ends were cut back, 4 bases at V and 0 bases at J, with 5 bases in the middle. The CDR3 is 13 residues long. Looked up from germline, CDR1 is SGHNT and CDR2 is YYREEE (reference sequence). The DNA for the CDR3 is TGTGCCAGCAGCCCTTACTCCTACAATGAGCAGTTCTTC. Translated: CASSPYSYNEQFF. Looking up the rest from reference TRBV5-4 and TRBJ2-1 gives the full variable domain: ETGVTQSPTHLIKTRGQQVTLRCSSQSGHNTVSWYQQALGQGPQFIFQYYREEENGRGNFPPRFSGLQFPNYSSELNVNALELDDSALYLCASSPYSYNEQFFGPGTRLTVL.

This clone was seen more than once but under ten times. This sequence joins TRBV7-9 and TRBJ2-1; a weak D match, TRBD1 (5 bases). Deletions cut 5 bases from V and 4 bases from J, with 12 bases between. The V gene's germline CDR1 is SEHNR and CDR2 FQNEAQ (reference sequence). This CDR3 contains 14 residues. DNA of the CDR3: TGTGCCAGCAGCCAGGTAACAGGTTACAATGAGCAGTTCTTC. The encoded protein is CASSQVTGYNEQFF.

The chain links TRBV21-1 to TRBJ2-1; the DNA was not used to check the table's D call, TRBD2. TRBV21-1 is a pseudogene. This CDR3 contains 14 residues. CDR3 sequence reads: CASIDPSGDNEQFF. For the CDR3, the DNA is TGTGCCAGCATTGACCCTAGCGGGGACAATGAGCAGTTCTTC.

This sequence joins TRBV7-3 and TRBJ2-7; maybe TRBD2 (6 bases). In germline, CDR1 is SGHTA, CDR2 FQGTGA. The CDR3 runs 14 residues. The germline V and J ends were trimmed by 2 bases and 4 bases, with 12 bases remaining between them. In DNA form, the CDR3 reads TGTGCCAGCAGCTTAGGGGACTCGCGATACGAGCAGTACTTC. Translated: CASSLGDSRYEQYF.

CDR3 amino acids: CASSVWGSSYEQYF. CDR3 bases: TGTGCCAGCAGCGTATGGGGGAGCTCCTACGAGCAGTACTTC. The chain is built from TRBV9 and TRBJ2-7; D might be TRBD1 or TRBD2, each matching 5 bases. From germline, CDR1 is SGDLS and CDR2 YYNGEE. V was pared by 1 base and J by 0 bases, with 8 bases between. The CDR3 has 14 amino acids.

The chain uses TRBV6-6 and TRBJ1-3; tentatively, D is TRBD1 (5 bases). Trimming took 7 bases from V and 0 from J, leaving 10 bases between them. The CDR3 sequence is 14 residues long. The germline V gene has CDR1 MNHNY and CDR2 SVGAGI (reference sequence). The CDR3 here is CASTPGGSGNTIYF. The CDR3 coding sequence is TGTGCCAGCACCCCGGGGGGCTCTGGAAACACCATATATTTT.

The J gene is TRBJ2-5, the V gene TRBV27; 11 nucleotides agree with TRBD1. Germline V lookup: CDR1 MNHEY, CDR2 SMNVEV (reference sequence). The trim removed 5 bases at V and 4 bases at J, leaving 3 bases unmatched. The CDR3 spans 14 residues. The CDR3 nucleotides are TGTGCCAGCAGTCGGGACAGGGGGATAGAGACCCAGTACTTC. Its translation is CASSRDRGIETQYF.

CDR3 sequence: CASSGQSAAYEQYF. DNA for the CDR3: TGTGCCAGCAGCGGACAGTCTGCGGCCTACGAGCAGTACTTC. The chain combines TRBV2 with TRBJ2-7; D is perhaps TRBD1 (6 bases). The V and J ends lost 6 bases and 2 bases respectively, with 14 bases between them. The CDR3 has 14 residues. Germline V gene lookup returns CDR1 SNHLY and CDR2 FYNNEI.

The chain has TRBV28 and TRBJ1-1, with a weak D call TRBD1 (5 bases). V was pared by 7 bases and J by 10 bases, with 19 bases between. The CDR3 totals 13 residues. Germline-derived CDR1 and CDR2 are MDHEN and SYDVKM. The CDR3 sequence: CASNLGAPMRAFF. Written as DNA, the CDR3 is TGTGCCAGCAATCTAGGGGCCCCGATGAGAGCTTTCTTT.